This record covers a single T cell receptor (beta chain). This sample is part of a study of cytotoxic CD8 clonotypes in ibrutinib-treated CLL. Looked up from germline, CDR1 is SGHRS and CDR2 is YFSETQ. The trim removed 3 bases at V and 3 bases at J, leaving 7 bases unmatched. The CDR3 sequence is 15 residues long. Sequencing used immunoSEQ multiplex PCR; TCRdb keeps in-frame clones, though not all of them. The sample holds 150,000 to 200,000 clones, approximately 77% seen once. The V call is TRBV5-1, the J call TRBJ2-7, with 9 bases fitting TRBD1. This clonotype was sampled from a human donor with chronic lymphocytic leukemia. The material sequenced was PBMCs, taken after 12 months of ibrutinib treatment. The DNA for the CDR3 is TGCGCCAGCAGCTATCTACCGGGACAGGGCTACGAGCAGTACTTC. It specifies CASSYLPGQGYEQYF.